The 3 T cell receptor beta chains given below trace back to one sample, sequenced in a study of response to subunit inactivated influenza vaccine. In TCRdb, the RT-PCR reads were re-called with MiXCR into one record per CDR3 protein. The sample contains around 250,000 distinct CDR3 sequences, 10% to 15% of which appear only once. This material consisted of non-naive T cells sorted from PBMCs, taken around 15 days before vaccination. These receptors were taken from a man aged 45-65 years who received an inactivated influenza vaccine.

This clonotype was seen once. The V call is TRBV19, the J call TRBJ2-3; D might be TRBD2 (6 bases). The germline V gene has CDR1 LNHDA and CDR2 SQIVND (reference sequence). V was clipped by 1 base and J by 7 bases, with 15 bases between them. CDR3 size: 15 residues. The CDR3 coding sequence is TGTGCCAGTAGTATAGGAACCGGGAGTGGAAATACGCAGTATTTT. It translates to CASSIGTGSGNTQYF.

The V call is TRBV12-3 or TRBV12-4, the J call TRBJ2-1, with D perhaps assigned TRBD1 or TRBD2 (6 bases each). The V end was cut by 2 bases, the J end by 8 bases, with 19 bases between. This CDR3 has 16 amino acids. CDR3 bases: TGTGCCAGCAGTTTATGGCGTGGAGGGGGGTCGCATGAGCAGTTCTTC. This sequence encodes CASSLWRGGGSHEQFF.

This chain uses TRBV7-2 with TRBJ2-5; no clear D gene. This CDR3 has 15 amino acids. Germline loops: CDR1 SGHTA, CDR2 FQGNSA. V was trimmed by 5 bases and J by 2 bases, leaving 15 bases between them. The CDR3 loop reads CASSRAYGYQETQYF. CDR3 nucleotide sequence: TGTGCCAGCAGCCGGGCCTACGGATATCAAGAGACCCAGTACTTC.